The 8 T cell receptor beta chains below all came from one sample that was sequenced in a study of T cell changes during pregnancy in multiple sclerosis. The data were produced by immunoSEQ multiplex PCR, yet TCRdb's version contains in-frame clones alone and is incomplete. The table shows tens of thousands of clones, with approximately 90% occurring only once. The sample consisted of peripheral blood, taken before pregnancy. Receptor source: a female donor with multiple sclerosis, enrolled in a pregnancy study.

The chain recombines TRBV18 with TRBJ1-2; D remains ambiguous. Germline V gene lookup returns CDR1 KGHSH and CDR2 LQKENI. The V end was cut by 1 base, the J end by 1 base, with 10 bases between. The CDR3 has 15 residues. The CDR3: CASSPQRFVNYGYTF. The CDR3 nucleotides are TGTGCCAGCTCACCACAGCGCTTTGTTAACTATGGCTACACCTTC.

The V gene is TRBV7-9, the J gene TRBJ2-5, with 9 nucleotides matching TRBD2. CDR1 is SEHNR and CDR2 is FQNEAQ in the germline V gene (reference sequence). CDR3 length: 14 residues. V shed 6 bases and J 5 bases; nucleotides not matched to a gene: 7. DNA for the CDR3: TGTGCCAGCAGATTGGCGGCGGGGGGGGAGACCCAGTACTTC. Encoded protein: CASRLAAGGETQYF.

The chain employs TRBV9 and TRBJ2-1; TRBD2 agrees at 11 bases. CDR3 length: 16 amino acids. The V segment lost 4 bases and the J segment 6 bases; nucleotides outside the gene matches: 9. Germline CDR1 SGDLS, CDR2 YYNGEE. CDR3 loop: CASSPRLAGITNEQFF. CDR3 coding DNA: TGTGCCAGCAGCCCCCGACTAGCGGGGATTACCAATGAGCAGTTCTTC. Looking up the rest from reference TRBV9 and TRBJ2-1 gives the full variable domain: DSGVTQTPKHLITATGQRVTLRCSPRSGDLSVYWYQQSLDQGLQFLIQYYNGEERAKGNILERFSAQQFPDLHSELNLSSLELGDSALYFCASSPRLAGITNEQFFGPGTRLTVL.

This chain links TRBV27 with TRBJ1-4, with TRBD1 matching over 9 bases. The CDR3 extends over 14 amino acids. Germline V gene sequence: CDR1 MNHEY, CDR2 SMNVEV (reference sequence). V lost 6 bases and J lost 8; bases outside the gene matches: 7. CDR3 region: CASRRQGGMEKLFF. The CDR3, as DNA: TGTGCCAGCAGGAGACAGGGGGGGATGGAAAAACTGTTTTTT. Full variable domain (rest looked up from reference TRBV27 and TRBJ1-4): EAQVTQNPRYLITVTGKKLTVTCSQNMNHEYMSWYRQDPGLGLRQIYYSMNVEVTDKGDVPEGYKVSRKEKRNFPLILESPSPNQTSLYFCASRRQGGMEKLFFGSGTQLSVL.

The rearrangement links TRBV2 to TRBJ2-2; TRBD1 matches at 7 bases. Germline values: CDR1 SNHLY, CDR2 FYNNEI. V lost 6 bases and J lost 3; bases outside the gene matches: 4. There are 14 residues in the CDR3. The CDR3 sequence is CASSWTGYTGELFF. In DNA, the CDR3 is TGTGCCAGCAGCTGGACAGGCTACACCGGGGAGCTGTTTTTT.

The chain carries TRBV27 and TRBJ2-6; a possible D gene is TRBD2 (5 bases). The CDR3 runs to 16 residues. Germline V CDR1 and CDR2: MNHEY, SMNVEV (reference sequence). Trimming took 6 bases from V and 4 from J, leaving 16 bases between them. This CDR3 reads CASSPWTGFGANVLTF. Here the CDR3 DNA reads TGTGCCAGCAGCCCATGGACGGGGTTCGGGGCCAACGTCCTGACTTTC.

The V and J genes are TRBV19 and TRBJ2-7, with 12 bases matching TRBD2. The CDR3 totals 17 residues. The V and J ends lost 6 bases and 7 bases, in that order; junction bases with no gene match: 16. The germline CDR1 and CDR2 sequences are LNHDA and SQIVND (reference sequence). In DNA form, the CDR3 reads TGTGCCAGTAGCCCCGGTCTAGCGGGGGGGCCGGCGCGGGAGCAGTACTTC. As protein: CASSPGLAGGPAREQYF. Drawing the rest from reference TRBV19 and TRBJ2-7, the complete variable domain is DGGITQSPKYLFRKEGQNVTLSCEQNLNHDAMYWYRQDPGQGLRLIYYSQIVNDFQKGDIAEGYSVSREKKESFPLTVTSAQKNPTAFYLCASSPGLAGGPAREQYFGPGTRLTVT.

V usage is TRBV19 and J usage is TRBJ1-2; 9 bases are shared with TRBD1. Germline assignment: CDR1 LNHDA and CDR2 SQIVND (reference sequence). V was clipped by 6 bases and J by 2 bases; unmatched bases: 4. This CDR3 is 14 amino acids long. The CDR3 reads CASRGQGKNYGYTF. CDR3 coding DNA: TGTGCCAGTAGGGGACAGGGAAAAAACTATGGCTACACCTTC. The whole variable domain, filled in from reference TRBV19 and TRBJ1-2, reads DGGITQSPKYLFRKEGQNVTLSCEQNLNHDAMYWYRQDPGQGLRLIYYSQIVNDFQKGDIAEGYSVSREKKESFPLTVTSAQKNPTAFYLCASRGQGKNYGYTFGSGTRLTVV.